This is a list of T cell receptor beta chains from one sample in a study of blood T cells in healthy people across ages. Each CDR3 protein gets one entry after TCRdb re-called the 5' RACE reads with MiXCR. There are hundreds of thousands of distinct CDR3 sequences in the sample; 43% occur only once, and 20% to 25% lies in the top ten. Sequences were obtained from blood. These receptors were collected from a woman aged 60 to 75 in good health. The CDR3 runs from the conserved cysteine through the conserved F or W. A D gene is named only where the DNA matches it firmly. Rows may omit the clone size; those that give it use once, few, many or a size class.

CSAGTGGLGEKLFF TRBV29-1 NA TRBD1
CASSQVIGGTGNTIYF TRBV4-3 few NA
CASTVWDLGTYEQYF TRBV28 NA NA
CASSPRVGRNEQFF TRBV6-6 NA NA
CASSEGTNLYNEQFF TRBV6-1 NA NA
CASSLNSESNNEQFF TRBV7-3 few NA
CSCGQGNYGNQPQHF TRBV20-1 NA TRBD1
CASSVVKYQETQYF TRBV2 NA NA
CASTLRQIYGYTF TRBV6-2/TRBV6-3 once NA
CASSQGSAGGNTEAFF TRBV4-1 once NA
CASSPQGAGGPNEQFF TRBV5-1 NA TRBD2
CASRFTGSSTEAFF TRBV3-1 NA NA
CSASGGLNYEQYF TRBV20-1 few NA
CASSLTGGTQYF TRBV7-3 many NA
CASSPGGRGNEQYF TRBV28 NA NA
CSAHADSSGANVLTF TRBV20-1 NA NA
CSARDPGVGTDTQYF TRBV20-1 few NA
CASRTGPSRDTQYF TRBV12-3/TRBV12-4 few NA
CASSVQTASSTDTQYF TRBV9 few NA
CASSLAGGATWEYEQYF TRBV5-1 NA TRBD2
CASSYGGTGWDPEAFF TRBV6-2/TRBV6-3 few NA
CASGGSRVSSYEQYF TRBV27 few NA
CASSVGTGVGYGYTF TRBV9 NA NA